This T cell receptor beta chain appears in the sequencing data of a study of cytomegalovirus exposure and HLA in healthy donors. Of note for this clone: Its antigen is not identified.

CDR1 is SGHAT and CDR2 is FQNNGV in the germline V gene. The CDR3 has 17 amino acids. Trimming took 1 base from V and 0 from J; bases not matched to a gene: 6. Nominally healthy donors provided the samples, though records likely missed some immune exposures. The PCR employed 60 Vbeta primers together with 13 Jbeta primers. Measured with immunoSEQ multiplex PCR; TCRdb has only the in-frame clones, and not every one. The table lists fewer than 150,000 clones, roughly 76% of them singletons. Study-level results: A few chains tied to CMV proved CMV antigen-specific in vitro.

The chain recombines TRBV11-2 with TRBJ2-1, with 7 bases that match TRBD1. The sample comprised PBMCs. This TCR derives from a young man in good health and CMV-seronegative. CDR3 amino acids: CASSLGLTGSSYNEQFF. DNA for the CDR3: TGTGCCAGCAGCTTAGGACTGACAGGGAGCTCCTACAATGAGCAGTTCTTC.